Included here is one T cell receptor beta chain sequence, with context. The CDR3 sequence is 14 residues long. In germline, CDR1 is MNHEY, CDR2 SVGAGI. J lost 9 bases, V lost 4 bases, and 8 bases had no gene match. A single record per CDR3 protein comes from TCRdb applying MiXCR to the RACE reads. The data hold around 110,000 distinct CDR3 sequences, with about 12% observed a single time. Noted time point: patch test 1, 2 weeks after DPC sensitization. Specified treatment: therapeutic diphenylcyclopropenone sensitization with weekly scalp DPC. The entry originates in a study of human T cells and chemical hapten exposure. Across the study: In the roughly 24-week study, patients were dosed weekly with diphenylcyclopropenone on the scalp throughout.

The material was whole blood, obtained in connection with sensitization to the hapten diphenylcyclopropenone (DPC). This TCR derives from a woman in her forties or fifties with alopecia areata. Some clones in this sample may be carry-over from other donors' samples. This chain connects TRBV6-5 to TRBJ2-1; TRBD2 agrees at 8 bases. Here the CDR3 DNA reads TGTGCCAGCAGTTTAGAGGCGGGAGGATTTGAGCAGTTCTTC. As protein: CASSLEAGGFEQFF.